Below, one TCR beta chain is given with its context. This clone appeared a single time. What this receptor recognizes is not known. Mismatch with germline at one junction end may stem from a read error. This record belongs to a study of cytomegalovirus exposure and HLA in healthy donors listed by TCRdb under 2017. Context from the whole study: An earlier analysis of approximately 600 of the donors reported about 250 Gb of sequence data and 117 million unique TCR beta sequences from about 179 million T cells. Approximately 310 gigabases of sequencing data and roughly 81 million unique TCR sequences made up an early release that covered some 640 HLA-typed donors. The genetic ancestry cluster associated with self-reported Caucasian donors included over 80% of the roughly 400 genotyped donors. The study was designed to test whether signatures of past pathogen exposure could be identified by cataloging public T cell receptors. The study profiled the T cell repertoires of some 610 subjects by immunosequencing and related them to cytomegalovirus serostatus. Along with the roughly 700-subject first cohort, a separate validation cohort of over a hundred different subjects was used. To predict cytomegalovirus infection status, the study combined high-throughput TCR immunosequencing, statistical association of individual TCRs with disease status, and machine learning. To study patterns of TCR occurrence, a later analysis re-analyzed previously published TCR beta repertoires from 666 donors and added high-resolution HLA genotyping. Rather than using new phenotypic data, the later analysis identified candidate immune exposures from TCR beta sequences and from how often those sequences occurred across donors. An earlier analysis of around 540 of the donors applied high-throughput TCR beta sequencing to assess whether each TCR beta V gene segment acted as functional or pseudogenic. Donor age, sex, ethnicity and CMV serostatus were compiled together with the repertoire data. In a later genetic analysis, genome-wide SNP genotypes for about three fifths of the roughly 670 donors were used, and that subset was treated as a discovery cohort. All discovery cohort repertoires had been generated on a single sequencing platform. HLA typing included class I and class II loci at four-digit resolution. Typing coverage differed by locus: A, B, C, DRB1 and DQB1 were typed in roughly 629-640 donors, DQA1 in 500 to 550, DPA1 in 600 to 610, and DPB1 in roughly 470. Five DR-DQ haplotypes were treated as single units for association and clustering because of strong linkage in the cohort. Across 398 genotyped donors of the cohort, an average of approximately 200,000 unique TCR beta nucleotide sequences per donor were sequenced, and around 19% of those sequences were non-productive.

Study-wide conclusions, independent of this receptor: Sequencing depth was assumed to be roughly uniform across donors in the presence/absence analyses, though that assumption may not hold. Over 15 rarely observed V segments, including chromosome 9 orphons, were excluded from the earlier analysis of some 590 of the donors because counts were too low. In a later analysis, some 17,000 TCR beta sequences were associated with specific HLA alleles at a false discovery rate of 0.05. In a later genetic analysis, fewer N-insertions in productive TCRs were reported among donors in an Asian-associated ancestry cluster than the approximately 630-donor mean. The only immune exposure information available for the cohort was CMV serostatus. A further reported finding was that TCR beta sequences accurately predicted the HLA-A and HLA-B alleles for most subjects in the first cohort. The study gave a list of under 200 TCR beta chains associated with cytomegalovirus. In a later genetic analysis, a missense DCLRE1C variant was associated with V-gene and J-gene trimming of TCR beta chains, and the association was replicated in an independent cohort. Most CMV-associated TCR beta chains appeared to be HLA-restricted in a later analysis, and the HLA associations seemed to be driven largely by CMV exposure. While some public TCRs were present in many individuals, most TCR sequences turned up only very rarely across donors. A cluster of highly shared sequence variants was judged likely to represent a technical artifact of the sequencing pipeline. Assigning TCR associations to individual alleles was difficult when HLA alleles, especially DR and DQ, strongly co-occurred. This cohort had only TCR beta chains sequenced, and the lack of alpha or paired-chain data limited which features could be detected. Because HLA typing was missing for some donors at each locus, association tests included only the typed subset. Correlated functional status among segregating V segments might be attributable to linkage disequilibrium, but an unknown experimental factor could not be ruled out. Several of the top co-occurrence clusters appeared to be linked to parvovirus B19, influenza, CMV and Epstein-Barr virus, according to a later analysis. Some IMGT-functional V segments, including TRBV6-2 and TRBV6-3, could not be told apart with the 87-base-pair reads, so those segments were excluded. The authors suggested that the approach could potentially be extended to other disease states and immunological phenotypes. In vitro tests confirmed that a few of the cytomegalovirus-associated TCR beta chains recognize cytomegalovirus antigens. In an earlier analysis of approximately 600 of the donors, most TCR beta V segments were observed in productive rearrangements about 90% or about 30% of the time, broadly matching IMGT annotations. A later analysis found that HLA-associated TCR beta chains were more clonally expanded and had lower generation probabilities than equally common non-associated chains. According to a later analysis, TCR association rates differed among HLA loci, with DRB1 alleles showing the most associated TCRs and HLA-C alleles showing the fewest. In both the original and validation cohorts, the classifier was reported to diagnose cytomegalovirus status with high specificity and sensitivity.

The CDR3 goes from the cysteine to the phenylalanine over 14 residues. Only the CDR3 part of the read is kept: 42 bases, read in frame from the first base. From the germline V gene (reference sequence), CDR1 is PRHDT and CDR2 is FYEKMQ. In total, about 650 healthy bone marrow donors made up the cohort. All cohort members were sampled while nominally healthy, although unrecorded immune exposures were likely present. The donor tested CMV seropositive, placing the donor among the 289 seropositive members of the cohort. A peripheral blood sample was collected from each donor, and TCR beta sequencing was performed on peripheral blood mononuclear cells. The Qiagen DNeasy Blood Extraction Kit was used to extract genomic DNA from the blood cell samples. Receptor amplification or capture employed the immunoSEQ multiplex PCR assay. For the multiplex PCR, a mixture combining 60 forward primers for TCR Vbeta segments and 13 reverse primers for TCR Jbeta segments was used. The CDR3 region of rearranged TCR beta genes was amplified from genomic DNA by a multiplex PCR assay. The Illumina HiSeq System was used to sequence the amplified TCR beta libraries as 87-base-pair reads. For the original study's pipeline: Across the 670 or so repertoires, a later analysis counted 60 million to 90 million unique TCR beta chains, 9.5 million to 12 million of which were shared by at least two donors. Raw reads were error-corrected and collapsed into unique sequences by a nearest-neighbor algorithm in which closely related sequences were merged to remove PCR and sequencing errors. CDR3 sequences were aligned to IMGT reference sequences to assign V, D and J gene segments. For a sequence to be retained, a match of at least six nucleotides to both a V gene segment and a J gene segment was required. A rearrangement counted as productive if the CDR3 had no stop codons and remained in frame with V and J, and every other rearrangement counted as non-productive. CDR3 was defined by IMGT convention, running from the second conserved V-encoded cysteine to the conserved J-encoded phenylalanine. Sequences without an unambiguous match to a single V gene segment were excluded from the earlier analysis of a few hundred of the donors. In an earlier analysis of approximately 550 of the donors, V segments were called functional above 56.7% productive rearrangements and were called segregating when the between-donor standard deviation exceeded 5%. A statistical classification framework was built for diagnosing cytomegalovirus status from the catalog of TCR beta chain sequences. V and J gene assignment, in a later analysis, came from comparing TCR nucleotide sequences with IMGT/GENE-DB human TR gene sequences. In a later analysis, CDR3 sequences and most-parsimonious VDJ recombination scenarios were assigned using the TCRdist pipeline. In a later analysis, each TCR beta chain was defined by its CDR3 amino acid sequence together with its V-gene family, and reads lacking a unique V-gene family were excluded. In a later analysis, 450 to 600 highly shared, low-generation-probability nucleotide sequences were removed to address suspected cross-contamination and a sequencing artifact. A later analysis calculated a clonal expansion index for each public chain from normalized within-repertoire ranks of inferred template counts. A later analysis computed generation probabilities with a VDJ recombination model fitted to out-of-frame rearrangements, and checked the results against IGoR. A later analysis scored TCR-TCR, TCR-HLA and TCR-CMV co-occurrence with hypergeometric tests, applying a repertoire-size bias correction to TCR pairs. False discovery rates were estimated in a later analysis by permuting HLA or CMV assignments 20 times. In a later analysis, co-occurring TCRs were grouped with DBSCAN, and TCRdist sequence similarity was added when clustering was performed within HLA-allele-positive subsets. Co-occurrence clustering excluded repertoires with fewer than 30,000 or more than 120,000 public chains, plus five with anomalous nucleotide sharing. The clones in this table, taken by TCRdb from immuneACCESS, are in-frame only. Not every clone is retained; where verified, under half of the shortfall comes from an unresolved V gene, and the cause of the rest is unknown. Clone size and V and J calls were adopted from that table, with D and trimming inferred from the DNA. Present in this sample are roughly 150,000 clones, over 60% of which were seen just once. The top ten clones comprise 2.5% to 3.5% of the sample.

The V gene is TRBV13 and the J gene is TRBJ2-7; 7 bases in between match TRBD1. This clonotype was sampled from a woman in her twenties or thirties in good health and CMV-seropositive. Sequencing input: PBMCs. The sequence in DNA is TGTGCCAGCAGCATAGGACAGGTTACCTACGAGCAGTACTTC. Translated, this gives CASSIGQVTYEQYF.